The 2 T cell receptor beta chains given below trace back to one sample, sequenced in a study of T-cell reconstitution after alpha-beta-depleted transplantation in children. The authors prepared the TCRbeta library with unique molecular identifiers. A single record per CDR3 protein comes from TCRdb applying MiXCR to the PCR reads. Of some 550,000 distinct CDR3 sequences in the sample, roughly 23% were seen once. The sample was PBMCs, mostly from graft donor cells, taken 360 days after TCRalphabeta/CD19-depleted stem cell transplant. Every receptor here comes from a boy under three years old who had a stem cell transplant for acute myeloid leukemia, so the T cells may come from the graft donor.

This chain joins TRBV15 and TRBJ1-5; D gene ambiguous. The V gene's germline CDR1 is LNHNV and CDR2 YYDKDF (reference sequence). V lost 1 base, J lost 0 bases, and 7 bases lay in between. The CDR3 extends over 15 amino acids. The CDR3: CATSRGAVSNQPQHF. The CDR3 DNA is TGTGCCACCAGCAGAGGGGCGGTTAGCAATCAGCCCCAGCATTTT. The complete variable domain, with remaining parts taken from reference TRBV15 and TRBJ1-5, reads DAMVIQNPRYQVTQFGKPVTLSCSQTLNHNVMYWYQQKSSQAPKLLFHYYDKDFNNEADTPDNFQSRRPNTSFCFLDIRSPGLGDTAMYLCATSRGAVSNQPQHFGDGTRLSIL.

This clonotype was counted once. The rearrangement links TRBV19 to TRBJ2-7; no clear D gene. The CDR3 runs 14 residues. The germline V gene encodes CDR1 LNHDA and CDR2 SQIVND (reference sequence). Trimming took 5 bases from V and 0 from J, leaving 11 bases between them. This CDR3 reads CASSVGISSYEQYF. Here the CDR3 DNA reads TGTGCCAGTAGTGTGGGAATCAGCTCCTACGAGCAGTACTTC. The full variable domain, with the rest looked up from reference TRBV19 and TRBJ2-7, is DGGITQSPKYLFRKEGQNVTLSCEQNLNHDAMYWYRQDPGQGLRLIYYSQIVNDFQKGDIAEGYSVSREKKESFPLTVTSAQKNPTAFYLCASSVGISSYEQYFGPGTRLTVT.